The entry that follows covers one T cell receptor (beta chain) sequence. The antigen is not known. Germline V gene lookup returns CDR1 SGHNT and CDR2 YYREEE (reference sequence). This CDR3 spans 17 amino acids. The junction had 6 bases not matched to a gene; V was cut back by 0 bases and J by 2 bases. Profiled with immunoSEQ multiplex PCR; TCRdb holds only in-frame clones, not every one. The sample shows about 120,000 clones, roughly 92% of them seen only once. The sample comes from a study of T cell responses to AZD1222 COVID-19 vaccine. Overall study results and limits: Most donors were white British and more were female, and clonal diversity was possibly underestimated. Across the whole spike, CD4 TCRs peaked at regions 160-218 and 743-854. At study baseline, merely roughly 6 AZD1222 recipients were seropositive.

The clonotype originates from an adult who received the AZD1222 COVID-19 vaccine. The specimen was peripheral blood, collected 28 days after the second AZD1222 dose. V and J are TRBV5-4 and TRBJ2-3, with TRBD2 identical over 10 bases. CDR3 bases: TGTGCCAGCAGCTTGGGGGGGACTAGCGTATACACAGATACGCAGTATTTT. Amino acids: CASSLGGTSVYTDTQYF.